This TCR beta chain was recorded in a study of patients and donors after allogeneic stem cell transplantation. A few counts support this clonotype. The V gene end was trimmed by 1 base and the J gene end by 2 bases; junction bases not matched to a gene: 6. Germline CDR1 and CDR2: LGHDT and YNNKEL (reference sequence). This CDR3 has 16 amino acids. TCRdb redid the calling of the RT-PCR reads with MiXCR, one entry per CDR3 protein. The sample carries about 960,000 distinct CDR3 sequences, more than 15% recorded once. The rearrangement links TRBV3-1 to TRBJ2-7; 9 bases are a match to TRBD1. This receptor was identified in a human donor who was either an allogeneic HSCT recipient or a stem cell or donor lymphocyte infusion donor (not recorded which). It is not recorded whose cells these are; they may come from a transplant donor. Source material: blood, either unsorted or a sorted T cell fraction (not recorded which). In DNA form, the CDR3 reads TGTGCCAGCAGCCAAGTGCTGGACAGGGGCCCCTACGAGCAGTACTTC. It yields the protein CASSQVLDRGPYEQYF.